The 21 T cell receptor beta chains below all came from one sample that was sequenced in a study of PD-L1 blockade in urothelial cancer. Measured with immunoSEQ multiplex PCR; TCRdb has only the in-frame clones, and not every one. Seen here are 90,000 to 120,000 clones, roughly 88% observed once, and the top ten hold more than 2%. The starting material was PBMCs, obtained around atezolizumab (anti-PD-L1) treatment. Receptors originate from a man aged 50-59 years with urothelial cancer.

V is TRBV9 and J is TRBJ2-1, with 11 bases identical to TRBD2. Trimming at V came to 4 bases and at J to 3 bases, leaving 9 bases not matched to a gene. CDR1 and CDR2 (germline): SGDLS, YYNGEE. The CDR3 contains 17 residues. The CDR3 region is CASSLLPGLADYNEQFF. CDR3 bases: TGTGCCAGCAGCCTCTTACCGGGACTAGCGGACTACAATGAGCAGTTCTTC.

This clone was seen more than once but under ten times. The chain has TRBV5-4 and TRBJ2-5, with 13 bases identical to TRBD2. The V gene's germline CDR1 is SGHNT and CDR2 YYREEE (reference sequence). Trimming cost V 3 bases and J 4 bases; bases outside gene matches: 3. The CDR3 is made up of 15 amino acids. The CDR3 nucleotides are TGTGCCAGCAGCTCACTAGCGGGAGGGGTAGAGACCCAGTACTTC. Protein: CASSSLAGGVETQYF.

The chain is built from TRBV25-1 and TRBJ2-5; 10 bases map to TRBD2. This CDR3 is 15 amino acids long. Per the germline V gene, CDR1 is MGHDK and CDR2 is SYGVNS. V lost 5 bases, J lost 5 bases, and 8 bases stayed unmatched. CDR3 sequence reads: CASSLAGVGEETQYF. The CDR3 nucleotides read TGTGCCAGCAGTCTAGCGGGAGTAGGGGAGGAGACCCAGTACTTC.

This chain uses TRBV5-4 with TRBJ2-1; TRBD2 matches 7 bases. Trimming at V came to 0 bases and at J to 10 bases, leaving 10 bases not matched to a gene. The CDR3 consists of 15 residues. Germline CDR1 and CDR2: SGHNT and YYREEE (reference sequence). For the CDR3, the DNA is TGTGCCAGCAGCTTGGACGTGGGGACTACCGGCGAGCAGTTCTTC. Protein: CASSLDVGTTGEQFF. Complete variable domain (other parts from reference TRBV5-4 and TRBJ2-1): ETGVTQSPTHLIKTRGQQVTLRCSSQSGHNTVSWYQQALGQGPQFIFQYYREEENGRGNFPPRFSGLQFPNYSSELNVNALELDDSALYLCASSLDVGTTGEQFFGPGTRLTVL.

The chain carries TRBV5-4 and TRBJ2-7; 7 nucleotides match TRBD2. Germline V gene sequence: CDR1 SGHNT, CDR2 YYREEE (reference sequence). V dropped 0 bases and J dropped 2; count of bases not matched to a gene: 20. CDR3 length: 20 amino acids. The DNA for the CDR3 is TGTGCCAGCAGCTTGGCCCCCGGTTTTCTAGCGGATATAACACCCTACGAGCAGTACTTC. As protein: CASSLAPGFLADITPYEQYF.

CDR3 sequence reads: CASRTAPGTGFGEKLFF. CDR3 DNA sequence: TGTGCCAGCAGAACGGCTCCCGGGACAGGGTTTGGTGAAAAACTGTTTTTT. The chain employs TRBV28 and TRBJ1-4, with 9 nucleotides matching TRBD1. CDR3 length: 17 amino acids. The V segment lost 6 bases and the J segment 7 bases; nucleotides outside the gene matches: 15. The V gene's germline CDR1 is MDHEN and CDR2 SYDVKM.

The V and J genes are TRBV6-5 and TRBJ1-4, with 8 bases fitting TRBD1. The CDR3 totals 15 residues. Looked up from germline, CDR1 is MNHEY and CDR2 is SVGAGI. V lost 10 bases to trimming and J lost 7 bases; unmatched junction nucleotides: 14. This chain's CDR3 is CATNRAGGASEKLFF. The CDR3 DNA reads TGTGCCACAAACCGCGCAGGGGGCGCGTCTGAAAAACTGTTTTTT.

The chain recombines TRBV18 with TRBJ2-7, with TRBD1 matching over 10 bases. The germline gives CDR1 KGHSH, CDR2 LQKENI. The CDR3 spans 15 residues. Trimming at V came to 2 bases and at J to 2 bases, leaving 3 bases not matched to a gene. CDR3 loop: CASSPAGTGAYEQYF. The CDR3 DNA sequence: TGTGCCAGCTCACCAGCGGGGACAGGGGCCTACGAGCAGTACTTC.

The genes are TRBV30 and TRBJ2-6, with D uncertain. V was cut by 6 bases and J by 3 bases, with 15 bases left in between. The CDR3 loop spans 15 amino acids. The germline gives CDR1 GTSNPN, CDR2 SVGIG (reference sequence). CDR3: CACPEALGGANVLTF. CDR3 in DNA: TGTGCCTGCCCCGAGGCGCTAGGTGGGGCCAACGTCCTGACTTTC.

This chain links TRBV7-9 with TRBJ2-2, with 11 nucleotides matching TRBD2. Germline V gene lookup returns CDR1 SEHNR and CDR2 FQNEAQ (reference sequence). CDR3 length equals 17 residues. V shed 5 bases and J 5 bases; nucleotides not matched to a gene: 10. CDR3 protein: CASSPPLAGAQTGELFF. DNA of the CDR3: TGTGCCAGCAGCCCCCCACTAGCGGGAGCTCAGACCGGGGAGCTGTTTTTT. Together with reference TRBV7-9 and TRBJ2-2, the CDR3 gives the full variable domain: DTGVSQNPRHKITKRGQNVTFRCDPISEHNRLYWYRQTLGQGPEFLTYFQNEAQLEKSRLLSDRFSAERPKGSFSTLEIQRTEQGDSAMYLCASSPPLAGAQTGELFFGEGSRLTVL.

V and J are TRBV5-1 and TRBJ1-6; no clear D gene. Germline-derived CDR1 and CDR2 are SGHRS and YFSETQ. The ends were cut back, 0 bases at V and 7 bases at J, with 17 bases in the middle. The CDR3 extends over 17 amino acids. CDR3 DNA: TGCGCCAGCAGCTTGGAGTTGGCGGGGTCCGGGAATTCACCCCTCCACTTT. Encoded protein: CASSLELAGSGNSPLHF. Complete variable domain (other parts from reference TRBV5-1 and TRBJ1-6): KAGVTQTPRYLIKTRGQQVTLSCSPISGHRSVSWYQQTPGQGLQFLFEYFSETQRNKGNFPGRFSGRQFSNSRSEMNVSTLELGDSALYLCASSLELAGSGNSPLHFGNGTRLTVT.

This sequence joins TRBV11-3 and TRBJ2-1, with TRBD2 identical over 12 bases. The CDR3 is 15 amino acids. From germline, CDR1 is SGHNT and CDR2 YENEEA. The V segment lost 4 bases and the J segment 3 bases; nucleotides outside the gene matches: 1. This CDR3 reads CASSSTSGGYNEQFF. The CDR3 coding sequence is TGTGCCAGCAGCTCGACTAGCGGGGGCTACAATGAGCAGTTCTTC.

The rearrangement joins TRBV16 to TRBJ1-5; TRBD1 is a possible D gene (6 bases). V was trimmed by 5 bases and J by 3 bases, leaving 11 bases between them. Germline V CDR1 and CDR2: KGHSY, FQNENV. The CDR3 contains 14 residues. The CDR3 loop is CASSITGINQPQHF. CDR3 bases: TGTGCCAGCAGCATCACAGGGATCAATCAGCCCCAGCATTTT.

The CDR3 DNA reads TGTGCCAGCAGCCAAGATAGGGGGAAAACAGGGTTATTGTCCTACGAGCAGTACTTC. It specifies CASSQDRGKTGLLSYEQYF. This rearrangement joins TRBV14 to TRBJ2-7, with a weak D call TRBD1 (6 bases). V lost 0 bases to trimming and J lost 1 base, with 22 bases between them. The CDR3 runs 19 residues. Germline assignment: CDR1 SGHDN and CDR2 FVKESK.

The V gene is TRBV19, the J gene TRBJ1-5, with 10 bases that match TRBD1. V trimming: 5 bases; J trimming: 4 bases; junction bases outside the gene matches: 5. Germline lookup yields CDR1 LNHDA and CDR2 SQIVND (reference sequence). CDR3 length: 15 residues. The CDR3 DNA reads TGTGCCAGTAGTTTTTGGACAGGGGGAAATCAGCCCCAGCATTTT. Its translation: CASSFWTGGNQPQHF.

The J gene is TRBJ1-5, the V gene TRBV21-1. TRBV21-1 is an annotated pseudogene. This CDR3 is built from 15 residues. CDR3 coding DNA: TGTGCCAGCAGCAAAGCGGGGGGAGTTGATCAGCCCCAGCATTTT. Residues: CASSKAGGVDQPQHF.

J is TRBJ2-5 and V is TRBV7-8; 7 nucleotides agree with TRBD1. Trimming took 3 bases from V and 3 from J; bases not matched to a gene: 7. The CDR3 is made up of 15 amino acids. Germline V gene data show CDR1 as SGHVS and CDR2 as FQNEAQ. The CDR3 region has the DNA TGTGCCAGCAGCTTCGCTACAGGGGCCAAAGAGACCCAGTACTTC. It specifies CASSFATGAKETQYF.

V and J are TRBV7-9 and TRBJ1-2, with TRBD1 as a possible D gene (5 bases). The V gene's germline CDR1 is SEHNR and CDR2 FQNEAQ (reference sequence). The CDR3 loop spans 12 amino acids. With 5 bases removed from V and 6 bases from J, the gap between germline ends came to 10 bases. In nucleotides, the CDR3 is TGTGCCAGCAGCAACCAGGGTAATGGCTACACCTTC. Protein product: CASSNQGNGYTF. Full variable domain (outside the CDR3, taken from reference TRBV7-9 and TRBJ1-2): DTGVSQNPRHKITKRGQNVTFRCDPISEHNRLYWYRQTLGQGPEFLTYFQNEAQLEKSRLLSDRFSAERPKGSFSTLEIQRTEQGDSAMYLCASSNQGNGYTFGSGTRLTVV.

The V and J genes are TRBV10-2 and TRBJ1-2; D perhaps matches TRBD1 (5 bases). This CDR3 spans 11 amino acids. Trimming left V 4 bases short and J 7 bases short, with 7 bases between. Germline V gene lookup returns CDR1 WSHSY and CDR2 SAAADI. For the CDR3, the DNA is TGCGCCAGCAGTGCGGGGGGTGGCTACACCTTC. As protein: CASSAGGGYTF.

The V gene is TRBV10-3, the J gene TRBJ1-2; unclear D gene. Trimming left V 6 bases short and J 4 bases short, with 15 bases between. The CDR3 sequence is 14 residues long. Germline V gene sequence: CDR1 ENHRY, CDR2 SYGVKD. The CDR3 region has the DNA TGTGCCATCAGAGACACCACGGCGGGCTATGGCTACACCTTC. Its translation is CAIRDTTAGYGYTF.

The chain links TRBV30 to TRBJ2-3; 11 bases agree with TRBD2. V dropped 1 base and J dropped 8; count of bases not matched to a gene: 8. This CDR3 has 15 residues. Looked up from germline, CDR1 is GTSNPN and CDR2 is SVGIG (reference sequence). CDR3 DNA sequence: TGTGCCTGGAGTGAACAGGGGACTAGCGGAGGTACGCAGTATTTT. Amino acid sequence: CAWSEQGTSGGTQYF.